This entry lists 25 T cell receptor beta chains sequenced from one sample in a study of T cell responses to AZD1222 COVID-19 vaccine. The repertoire was sequenced with immunoSEQ multiplex PCR; TCRdb's copy has only in-frame clones and lacks some. The sample has over 90,000 clones, 75% to 95% seen once. The input for sequencing was peripheral blood, taken on day 0 of AZD1222 vaccination. The receptors derive from an adult in good health.

The chain combines TRBV6-2 or TRBV6-3 with TRBJ2-7; 8 nucleotides align to TRBD2. Germline trimming cut 0 bases from V and 7 bases from J; bases unmatched to any gene: 8. This CDR3 contains 15 residues. Germline V lookup: CDR1 MNHEY, CDR2 SVGEGT. The CDR3 bases are TGTGCCAGCAGTTACTCTGAGACTAGCGAAGGGGAGCAGTACTTC. It codes for CASSYSETSEGEQYF.

V and J are TRBV7-3 and TRBJ2-3; 8 bases match TRBD2. This CDR3 comprises 15 residues. Trimming at V came to 0 bases and at J to 4 bases, leaving 3 bases not matched to a gene. The germline V gene encodes CDR1 SGHTA and CDR2 FQGTGA. The CDR3 protein is CASSLTAGESDTQYF. In nucleotides, the CDR3 is TGTGCCAGCAGCTTAACAGCGGGAGAGTCAGATACGCAGTATTTT. Supplemented by reference TRBV7-3 and TRBJ2-3, the full variable domain reads GAGVSQTPSNKVTEKGKYVELRCDPISGHTALYWYRQSLGQGPEFLIYFQGTGAADDSGLPNDRFFAVRPEGSVSTLKIQRTERGDSAVYLCASSLTAGESDTQYFGPGTRLTVL.

This clone was counted a single time. J is TRBJ2-2 and V is TRBV19; D call uncertain. Germline V lookup: CDR1 LNHDA, CDR2 SQIVND (reference sequence). The CDR3 sequence is 13 residues long. Trimming pared 6 bases from V and 4 bases from J, leaving 9 bases between. The CDR3 bases are TGTGCCAGTAGCCAACAGAGCACCGGGGAGCTGTTTTTT. Amino acid sequence: CASSQQSTGELFF. Full variable domain (remainder filled in from reference TRBV19 and TRBJ2-2): DGGITQSPKYLFRKEGQNVTLSCEQNLNHDAMYWYRQDPGQGLRLIYYSQIVNDFQKGDIAEGYSVSREKKESFPLTVTSAQKNPTAFYLCASSQQSTGELFFGEGSRLTVL.

The V call is TRBV5-6, the J call TRBJ1-3; D gene uncertain. The germline V gene encodes CDR1 SGHDT and CDR2 YYEEEE. The CDR3 loop spans 16 amino acids. V lost 2 bases and J 0 bases, leaving 12 bases between the germline ends. This CDR3 is CASSLLPWSSGNTIYF. CDR3 sequence (DNA): TGTGCCAGCAGCTTACTTCCCTGGAGCTCTGGAAACACCATATATTTT.

The chain links TRBV30 to TRBJ1-5; D unclear. Looked up from germline, CDR1 is GTSNPN and CDR2 is SVGIG (reference sequence). Trimming stripped 0 bases from V and 2 bases from J, with 8 bases between. The CDR3 contains 14 residues. The CDR3 here is CAWSVSHGNQPQHF. For the CDR3, the DNA is TGTGCCTGGAGTGTCAGTCACGGCAATCAGCCCCAGCATTTT.

This chain uses TRBV27 with TRBJ2-7; D not resolved. Germline CDR1 and CDR2: MNHEY and SMNVEV (reference sequence). V was trimmed by 6 bases and J by 2 bases, leaving 5 bases between them. The CDR3 loop spans 11 amino acids. The CDR3 loop is CASRAAYEQYF. For the CDR3, the DNA is TGTGCCAGCAGGGCAGCCTACGAGCAGTACTTC.

The gene calls are TRBV7-9 and TRBJ2-1; D is uncertain. With 2 bases removed from V and 4 bases from J, the gap between germline ends came to 12 bases. CDR3 length: 15 residues. The germline V gene has CDR1 SEHNR and CDR2 FQNEAQ (reference sequence). The CDR3 loop is CASSLTPDPYNEQFF. CDR3 DNA: TGTGCCAGCAGCTTAACCCCCGACCCTTACAATGAGCAGTTCTTC.

The chain employs TRBV7-2 and TRBJ1-2; the match to TRBD1 covers 8 bases. Per the germline V gene, CDR1 is SGHTA and CDR2 is FQGNSA. With V trimmed by 5 bases and J by 6 bases, 11 bases remained unmatched. This CDR3 has 15 amino acids. The CDR3 nucleotides are TGTGCCAGCAGCCCCTCCGCAGGGGGCGGAAATGGCTACACCTTC. This sequence encodes CASSPSAGGGNGYTF.

The genes are TRBV24-1 and TRBJ2-3; no reliable D call. This CDR3 comprises 11 residues. Germline assignment: CDR1 KGHDR and CDR2 SFDVKD. Trimming cost V 7 bases and J 2 bases, with 3 bases left between them. The CDR3 is CATSLTDTQYF. The CDR3 DNA reads TGTGCCACCAGCCTCACAGATACGCAGTATTTT.

The chain carries TRBV6-5 and TRBJ2-7, with 8 bases that match TRBD1. The CDR3 extends over 12 amino acids. The germline V gene has CDR1 MNHEY and CDR2 SVGAGI. The ends lost 5 bases at V and 6 bases at J; junction bases unmatched: 3. The chain's CDR3 is CASSTTGAEQYF. The CDR3 bases are TGTGCCAGCAGTACGACAGGGGCCGAGCAGTACTTC.

The V and J genes are TRBV5-1 and TRBJ2-1, with TRBD2 matching over 7 bases. Losses at the gene ends were 2 bases for V and 4 bases for J; bases not matched to a gene: 3. Germline lookup yields CDR1 SGHRS and CDR2 YFSETQ. This CDR3 has 14 amino acids. The CDR3: CASSFLAAYNEQFF. The CDR3 DNA reads TGCGCCAGCAGCTTCCTAGCGGCTTACAATGAGCAGTTCTTC. Together with reference TRBV5-1 and TRBJ2-1, the CDR3 gives the full variable domain: KAGVTQTPRYLIKTRGQQVTLSCSPISGHRSVSWYQQTPGQGLQFLFEYFSETQRNKGNFPGRFSGRQFSNSRSEMNVSTLELGDSALYLCASSFLAAYNEQFFGPGTRLTVL.

This CDR3 is CASSETVNTEAFF. CDR3 in DNA: TGCGCCAGCAGTGAGACCGTTAACACTGAAGCTTTCTTT. This sequence joins TRBV10-1 and TRBJ1-1; D uncertain. The CDR3 totals 13 residues. The ends were cut back, 2 bases at V and 2 bases at J, with 6 bases in the middle. Germline V gives CDR1 WNHNN, CDR2 SYGVQD (reference sequence).

The chain couples TRBV7-6 to TRBJ2-7; the match to TRBD1 covers 12 bases. The trim removed 1 base at V and 5 bases at J, leaving 3 bases unmatched. From germline, CDR1 is SGHVS and CDR2 FNYEAQ. CDR3 length: 15 amino acids. CDR3 in amino acids: CASSLGGTGGNEQYF. CDR3 bases: TGTGCCAGCAGCTTAGGGGGGACAGGGGGCAACGAGCAGTACTTC.

This clone is a singleton in its sample. This chain uses TRBV2 with TRBJ2-7; 7 positions agree with TRBD2. With V trimmed by 7 bases and J by 6 bases, 9 bases remained unmatched. CDR1 is SNHLY and CDR2 is FYNNEI in the germline V gene. This CDR3 comprises 13 residues. The CDR3 loop is CASNSEGRVEQYF. In nucleotides, the CDR3 is TGTGCCAGCAACTCAGAGGGGAGGGTCGAGCAGTACTTC.

The table lists this clone with a few counts. This chain links TRBV6-1 with TRBJ1-4; D gene uncertain. CDR3 length: 15 residues. Germline CDR1 is MNHNS and CDR2 is SASEGT. Trimming removed 2 bases at V and 3 bases at J, with 10 bases between. CDR3 protein: CASSELDGSNEKLFF. CDR3 in DNA: TGTGCCAGCAGTGAATTAGACGGATCTAATGAAAAACTGTTTTTT.

This rearrangement joins TRBV7-8 to TRBJ2-3, with TRBD2 matching 11 bases. CDR1 is SGHVS, CDR2 FQNEAQ, per germline. With 3 bases clipped from V and 3 bases from J, the junction kept 2 bases outside the gene matches. The CDR3 is 15 residues long. CDR3 protein: CASSFTSGRTDTQYF. In DNA form, the CDR3 reads TGTGCCAGCAGCTTCACTAGCGGGAGAACAGATACGCAGTATTTT.

With regard to this clone: Other DNA sequences from this sample encode an identical CDR3 as well. This chain uses TRBV11-1 with TRBJ2-1; TRBD2 matches 9 bases. The V segment lost 8 bases and the J segment 4 bases; nucleotides outside the gene matches: 9. Germline V gives CDR1 SGHAT, CDR2 FQDESV (reference sequence). The CDR3 totals 15 residues. The CDR3 nucleotides are TGTGCCAGCCGCGGGTTGGCGGGAGGGTACAATGAGCAGTTCTTC. Translation: CASRGLAGGYNEQFF.

The rearrangement links TRBV20-1 to TRBJ2-1; D might be TRBD2 (7 bases). The CDR3 has 11 amino acids. Germline V gene lookup returns CDR1 DFQATT and CDR2 SNEGSKA (reference sequence). With 3 bases removed from V and 16 bases from J, the gap between germline ends came to 16 bases. The CDR3 loop reads CSASDGGGTFF. CDR3 sequence (DNA): TGCAGTGCTAGTGATGGGGGGGGCACATTCTTC.

The genes are TRBV9 and TRBJ2-7; D call uncertain. The CDR3 runs 14 residues. The germline V and J ends were trimmed by 0 bases and 3 bases, with 10 bases remaining between them. Germline assignment: CDR1 SGDLS and CDR2 YYNGEE. CDR3 loop: CASSVGVGNYEQYF. The CDR3 DNA reads as TGTGCCAGCAGCGTAGGGGTGGGCAACTACGAGCAGTACTTC.

The V and J genes are TRBV30 and TRBJ1-2; D gene uncertain. Trimming took 4 bases from V and 2 from J, leaving 11 bases between them. Germline-derived CDR1 and CDR2 are GTSNPN and SVGIG (reference sequence). The CDR3 has 13 residues. CDR3 sequence reads: CAWMSPANYGYTF. The CDR3 DNA reads TGTGCCTGGATGTCCCCGGCCAACTATGGCTACACCTTC.

The chain recombines TRBV6-2 or TRBV6-3 with TRBJ1-5; 8 bases align to TRBD1. V lost 2 bases and J lost 2; bases outside the gene matches: 2. CDR1 is MNHEY and CDR2 is SVGEGT in the germline V gene. The CDR3 runs 15 residues. CDR3 DNA sequence: TGTGCCAGCAGTTACCTGGGACAGGGCAATCAGCCCCAGCATTTT. Protein sequence: CASSYLGQGNQPQHF.

This clone came up once. The CDR3 spells CASSIAGTGGLNTEAFF. The CDR3 DNA follows: TGTGCCAGTAGTATAGCCGGGACAGGGGGCCTGAACACTGAAGCTTTCTTT. J is TRBJ1-1 and V is TRBV19; 12 bases map to TRBD1. J lost 0 bases, V lost 1 base, and 3 bases had no gene match. The CDR3 loop spans 17 amino acids. Germline loops: CDR1 LNHDA, CDR2 SQIVND (reference sequence).

The V call is TRBV6-2 or TRBV6-3, the J call TRBJ2-6; D is uncertain. V gave up 2 bases and J gave up 2 bases, with 4 bases separating them. This CDR3 is built from 14 residues. CDR1 MNHEY and CDR2 SVGEGT come from the germline V gene. This chain's CDR3 is CASSYEAGANVLTF. CDR3 coding DNA: TGTGCCAGCAGTTACGAGGCTGGGGCCAACGTCCTGACTTTC.

The chain recombines TRBV18 with TRBJ2-5, with no clear D. In germline, CDR1 is KGHSH, CDR2 LQKENI. The CDR3 covers 13 residues. V was pared by 1 base and J by 3 bases, with 6 bases between. The CDR3 nucleotides are TGTGCCAGCTCACCACTCTCCGAAGAGACCCAGTACTTC. Amino acids: CASSPLSEETQYF. Full variable domain (remainder filled in from reference TRBV18 and TRBJ2-5): NAGVMQNPRHLVRRRGQEARLRCSPMKGHSHVYWYRQLPEEGLKFMVYLQKENIIDESGMPKERFSAEFPKEGPSILRIQQVVRGDSAAYFCASSPLSEETQYFGPGTRLLVL.

The chain links TRBV3-1 (or the pseudogene TRBV3-2) to TRBJ2-2, with D possibly being TRBD2 (6 bases). V lost 4 bases, J lost 6 bases, and 15 bases lay in between. CDR3 size: 15 residues. CDR1 is LGHDT and CDR2 is YNNKEL in the germline V gene (reference sequence). CDR3 amino acids: CASSPGREWAGELFF. CDR3 DNA sequence: TGTGCCAGCAGCCCGGGACGGGAGTGGGCCGGGGAGCTGTTTTTT.